Included here is one TCR beta chain sequence, with context. This record comes from a study of blood T cell repertoires in COVID-19. Study background: The United States, Italy and Spain supplied acute and convalescent COVID-19 samples. Sources were T cells, B-cell-depleted T cells, or PBMCs; the material itself was cDNA or gDNA.

Study processing details: The authors estimated nucleated cell counts from reference gene primer amplification. TCRdb's table, derived via immunoSEQ multiplex PCR, lists solely in-frame clones and lacks some. For V, J and clone size, that table is used; D and trimming come from the DNA. The sample holds 180,000 or so clones, roughly 82% seen once. Trimming shortened V by 2 bases and J by 4 bases, and 13 bases separated the two germline ends. Germline lookup yields CDR1 MNHEY and CDR2 SVGEGT. The CDR3 is made up of 15 amino acids. This clonotype was sampled from a woman in her 70s with acute or convalescent COVID-19. Sequenced material: peripheral blood. V is TRBV6-2 or TRBV6-3 and J is TRBJ2-3; D unclear. The CDR3 DNA follows: TGTGCCAGCAGTTACCCGTATATCCGGGCAGATACGCAGTATTTT. Its translation is CASSYPYIRADTQYF.